Given below is one T cell receptor (beta chain) in context. What antigen it recognizes has not been identified. Base qualities were left out, and no much larger clone turns up one base away. The CDR3 runs 15 residues from the cysteine to the phenylalanine. CDR3 DNA is the only sequence kept; it has 45 bases, read in frame from the first base. According to the germline V gene, CDR1 reads MGHRA and CDR2 reads YSYEKL. V is cut by 1 base and J by 0 bases, and the space between the germline ends is 9 bases. Using the deep immunoSEQ assay, TCR CDR3 regions were amplified from genomic DNA by multiplex PCR. Genomic DNA extracted from each cell subset was distributed evenly over all wells of several immunoSEQ 96-well plates, and each plate served as one replicate. Each replicate PCR for sorted subsets received about 0.2 ug genomic DNA, equal to 28,000 or so T cell genomes. The purified libraries were quantified using a Qubit 3.0 fluorometer, sized with a Bioanalyzer 2100, and then quantified again using the KAPA Library Quantification kit. Each immunoSEQ 96-well plate was sequenced on its own single-read 150-cycle Illumina NextSeq 550 flow cell. The published analysis was carried out like this. Because the immunoSEQ output held only junctional sequences and lacked quality scores, the filtering could not match the filtering applied to full-length reads. Sequences were annotated with PyIR, a Python wrapper for IgBLAST v1.9, using IMGT germline references to assign V/J genes and CDR3. Reads were filtered out if the reads had weak V/J assignments (E-value above 1e-6), no CDR3, stop codons, out-of-frame junctions, or ambiguous translated residues. V3J clonotypes were defined by identical inferred V gene, J gene, and CDR3 amino acid sequence. Percentage overlap between repertoires was computed as shared unique clonotypes divided by the size of the smaller repertoire. Three approaches were used to assess repertoire richness: RTK rarefaction, the Chao1 estimator, and Recon v2.1 estimates of unobserved clonotypes. Generation probabilities for all TCRbeta clonotypes obtained by the gDNA method from a handful of donors were computed using OLGA. What TCRdb holds here is the immuneACCESS table cut down to in-frame rearrangements. Part of the clones is not present; checked against another copy, under half of the missing clones reflect an unresolved V gene, and the others are unexplained. V, J and clone size derive from that table, while D and trimming were established from the DNA sequence. This sample gives around 600,000 clones in total; roughly 98% of them show up just once. The ten largest clones add up to 0.3% of the sample.

This entry belongs to a study of shared clonotypes between healthy human individuals (dated by TCRdb to 2020 to 2022). In the study overall: The cohort included a few men and two women between 18 and 49 years of age. For each donor, CD4 naive and CD4 memory were each run on three plates, CD8 naive on two plates, and CD8 memory on one plate. To estimate repertoire size and how much clonotypes are shared between individuals, the study performed deep sequencing of blood TCR repertoires from roughly five healthy adults. Different laboratories and diverse techniques were used to prepare libraries and sequence TCR repertoires, to increase sequencing depth and limit assay-specific biases. Each donor's leukapheresis produced roughly between roughly 0.94 and 9.5 billion PBMCs.

General findings and caveats noted by the study authors: The small number of donors limited the genetic and exposure-history diversity represented. Naive subsets generally had larger estimated clonotype richness than memory subsets. Clonotypes shared by all four sorted-subset donors showed higher generation probabilities than non-shared clonotypes. Incomplete sequencing was indicated by rarefaction of sorted-subset datasets, despite the large sequencing depth. Only blood was sampled, and tissue TCR repertoires likely differ from those in blood. Based on pairwise subsampling, the degree of clonotype sharing among donors was expected to be affected by sequencing depth. Sharing across a few donors was observed for approximately 5% of naive CD4, less than 4% of naive CD8, around 2.5% of memory CD4, and roughly 0.43% of memory CD8 clonotypes.

CD8 naive samples consisted of CD45RO-negative cells that were positively selected for CCR7, yielding a CD45RA+CCR7+ population without TemRA cells. Donors were healthy HIV-negative adults with no recently reported acute infections or vaccinations. All donors were Caucasian adults living in Nashville, Tennessee, USA. After blood collection by leukapheresis, PBMCs were isolated using Ficoll-Histopaque density gradient centrifugation and then cryopreserved in the vapor phase of liquid nitrogen. Purity and quantity of every magnetically sorted T cell population were checked by analytical flow cytometry. Genomic DNA was isolated from every sorted fraction and measured by UV absorbance on a Nanodrop 2000c.

This clonotype originated in a man aged 25-45 years in good health. The sequence joins TRBV4-1 to TRBJ1-1, with the D gene call left open. Sequences were obtained from naive CD8+ T cells sorted from blood. The sample's cell subset or site label is to be understood as: CD45RA+CCR7+. The bases are TGCGCCAGCAGCCAAGCCGGACTCATGAACACTGAAGCTTTCTTT. Its translation reads: CASSQAGLMNTEAFF.